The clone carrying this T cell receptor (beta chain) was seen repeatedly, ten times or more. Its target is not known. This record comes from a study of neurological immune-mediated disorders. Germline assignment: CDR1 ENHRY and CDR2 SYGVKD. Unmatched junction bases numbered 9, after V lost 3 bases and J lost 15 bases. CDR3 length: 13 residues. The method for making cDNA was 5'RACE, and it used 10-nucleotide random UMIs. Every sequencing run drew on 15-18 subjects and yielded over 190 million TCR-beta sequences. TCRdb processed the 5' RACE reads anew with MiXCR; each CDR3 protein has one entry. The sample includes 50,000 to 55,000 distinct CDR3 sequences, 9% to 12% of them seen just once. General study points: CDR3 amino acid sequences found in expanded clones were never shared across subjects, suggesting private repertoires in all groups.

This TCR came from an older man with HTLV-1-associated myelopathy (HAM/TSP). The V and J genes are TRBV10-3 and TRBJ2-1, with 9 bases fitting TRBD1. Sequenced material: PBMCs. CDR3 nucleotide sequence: TGTGCCATCAGTGAACGGGACAGGGATTTATTGTTCTTC. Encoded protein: CAISERDRDLLFF.